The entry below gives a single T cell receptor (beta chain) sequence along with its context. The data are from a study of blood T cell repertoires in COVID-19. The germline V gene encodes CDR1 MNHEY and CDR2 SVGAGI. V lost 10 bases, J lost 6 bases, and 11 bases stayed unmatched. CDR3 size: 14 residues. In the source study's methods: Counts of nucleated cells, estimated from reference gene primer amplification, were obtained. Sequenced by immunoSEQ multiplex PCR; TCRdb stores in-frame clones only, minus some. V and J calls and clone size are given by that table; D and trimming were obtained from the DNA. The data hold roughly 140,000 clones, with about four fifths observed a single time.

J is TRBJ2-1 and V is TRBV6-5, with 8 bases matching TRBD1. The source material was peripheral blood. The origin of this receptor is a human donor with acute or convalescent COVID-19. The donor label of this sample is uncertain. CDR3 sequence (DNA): TGTGCCACCACCGGTGGACAGGGACCCAATGAGCAGTTCTTC. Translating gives CATTGGQGPNEQFF.